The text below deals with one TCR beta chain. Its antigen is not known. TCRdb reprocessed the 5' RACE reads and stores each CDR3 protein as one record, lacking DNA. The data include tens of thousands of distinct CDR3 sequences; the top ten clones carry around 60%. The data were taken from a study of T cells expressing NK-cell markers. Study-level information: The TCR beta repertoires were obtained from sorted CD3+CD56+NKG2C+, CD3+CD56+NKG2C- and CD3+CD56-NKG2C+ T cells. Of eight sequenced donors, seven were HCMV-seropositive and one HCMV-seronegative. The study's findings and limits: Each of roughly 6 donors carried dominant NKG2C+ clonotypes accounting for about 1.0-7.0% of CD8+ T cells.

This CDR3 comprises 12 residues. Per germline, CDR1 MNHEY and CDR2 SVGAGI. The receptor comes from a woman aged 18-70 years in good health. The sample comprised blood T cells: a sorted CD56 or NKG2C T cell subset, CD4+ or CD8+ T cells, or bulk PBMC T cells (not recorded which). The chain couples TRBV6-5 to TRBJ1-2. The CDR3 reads CASSLDTYGYTF.